What follows are 14 T cell receptor beta chains derived from one specimen sequenced in a study of cytomegalovirus exposure and HLA in healthy donors. Assay: immunoSEQ multiplex PCR; the TCRdb copy retains only in-frame clones and omits some. The sample shows tens of thousands of clones, roughly 91% of them seen only once. The sequencing sample was made of PBMCs. These receptors were obtained from a man younger than 45 in good health and CMV-seronegative.

V is TRBV5-4 and J is TRBJ2-1; 7 bases match TRBD1. The V gene end was trimmed by 4 bases and the J gene end by 7 bases; junction bases not matched to a gene: 11. From germline, CDR1 is SGHNT and CDR2 YYREEE (reference sequence). The CDR3 sequence is 15 residues long. The CDR3 DNA follows: TGTGCCAGCAGCGCAGGACAGGTCCCTTCGAATGAGCAGTTCTTC. Translating it yields CASSAGQVPSNEQFF.

The chain's CDR3 is CASSQNLAGAPRSYNEQFF. In nucleotides, the CDR3 is TGTGCCAGCAGCCAAAATCTAGCGGGAGCCCCCCGGTCCTACAATGAGCAGTTCTTC. This chain joins TRBV7-2 and TRBJ2-1; 10 bases are shared with TRBD2. V was pared by 5 bases and J by 1 base, with 14 bases of the junction left unmatched. From germline, CDR1 is SGHTA and CDR2 FQGNSA. This CDR3 is built from 19 residues.

This clone was detected a few times. The chain employs TRBV7-2 and TRBJ2-3, with D possibly being TRBD1 (6 bases). Germline-derived CDR1 and CDR2 are SGHTA and FQGNSA. This CDR3 has 13 residues. V was cut by 7 bases and J by 5 bases, with 13 bases left in between. This CDR3 reads CASTPGRGDTQYF. The DNA for the CDR3 is TGTGCCAGCACCCCGGGCAGGGGAGATACGCAGTATTTT.

The rearrangement uses TRBV29-1 and TRBJ2-1; 9 bases line up with TRBD2. CDR1 is SQVTM and CDR2 is ANQGSEA in the germline V gene. J gave up 8 bases and V 5 bases, and 13 bases lay outside the gene matches. This CDR3 is built from 15 residues. This CDR3 reads CSVRPSSGKTYEQFF. For the CDR3, the DNA is TGCAGCGTTCGACCCTCTAGCGGGAAAACCTATGAGCAGTTCTTC.

The chain couples TRBV9 to TRBJ1-2, with a tentative D call TRBD1 (5 bases). The germline V gene has CDR1 SGDLS and CDR2 YYNGEE. V was clipped by 0 bases and J by 8 bases, with 11 bases between them. The CDR3 is 13 amino acids. The CDR3 reads CASSVAGGRGYTF. For the CDR3, the DNA is TGTGCCAGCAGCGTAGCCGGGGGACGAGGCTACACCTTC.

The chain couples TRBV2 to TRBJ2-4; possible D gene TRBD1, 6 bases. CDR3 length: 14 amino acids. Germline V CDR1 and CDR2: SNHLY, FYNNEI. The V gene lost 6 bases and the J gene lost 8 bases, with 17 bases spanning the gap. The CDR3: CASREHRVKDIQYF. The CDR3 nucleotides are TGTGCCAGCAGAGAACACAGGGTAAAGGACATTCAGTACTTC.

The V and J genes are TRBV29-1 and TRBJ1-5, with D perhaps TRBD1 (5 bases). The V end was cut by 4 bases, the J end by 4 bases, with 11 bases between. This CDR3 region has 13 residues. Germline lookup yields CDR1 SQVTM and CDR2 ANQGSEA. CDR3 region: CSVGPQANQPQHF. The CDR3 DNA is TGCAGCGTTGGCCCACAGGCTAATCAGCCCCAGCATTTT.

The chain links TRBV11-2 to TRBJ1-5; D possibly corresponds to TRBD1 (6 bases). Trimming removed 5 bases from V and 7 bases from J, with 18 bases in between. This CDR3 comprises 15 residues. Germline loops: CDR1 SGHAT, CDR2 FQNNGV. This chain's CDR3 is CASSKDGGLGQPQHF. As DNA, the CDR3 is TGTGCCAGCAGCAAAGACGGGGGGCTTGGGCAGCCCCAGCATTTT.

This clone occurred a few times. The chain recombines TRBV2 with TRBJ1-1; 7 bases map to TRBD1. CDR1 is SNHLY and CDR2 is FYNNEI in the germline V gene. CDR3 length equals 14 residues. V trimming: 6 bases; J trimming: 1 base; junction bases outside the gene matches: 5. The CDR3 sequence: CASRTGFGNTEAFF. DNA for the CDR3: TGTGCCAGCAGGACAGGGTTTGGGAACACTGAAGCTTTCTTT.

The gene calls are TRBV6-5 and TRBJ1-2; TRBD1 might be the D (6 bases). This CDR3 comprises 15 residues. Germline V CDR1 and CDR2: MNHEY, SVGAGI. The V gene lost 2 bases and the J gene lost 2 bases, with 12 bases spanning the gap. The CDR3 region has the DNA TGTGCCAGCAGTTACGCGTTAACAGGGAACTATGGCTACACCTTC. It codes for CASSYALTGNYGYTF.

The V gene is TRBV7-9, the J gene TRBJ2-1, with 7 bases that match TRBD1. The CDR3 length is 17 residues. Germline-derived CDR1 and CDR2 are SEHNR and FQNEAQ (reference sequence). Unmatched junction bases numbered 9, after V lost 2 bases and J lost 2 bases. The CDR3 DNA reads TGTGCCAGCAGCTTAAGAGAAGGACAGGCAACCTACAATGAGCAGTTCTTC. Its translation: CASSLREGQATYNEQFF. Combining the CDR3 with reference TRBV7-9 and TRBJ2-1 gives the whole variable domain DTGVSQNPRHKITKRGQNVTFRCDPISEHNRLYWYRQTLGQGPEFLTYFQNEAQLEKSRLLSDRFSAERPKGSFSTLEIQRTEQGDSAMYLCASSLREGQATYNEQFFGPGTRLTVL.

The chain uses TRBV7-9 and TRBJ1-5, with 7 nucleotides matching TRBD1. The CDR3 consists of 15 residues. Germline V lookup: CDR1 SEHNR, CDR2 FQNEAQ (reference sequence). The V segment lost 1 base and the J segment 3 bases; nucleotides outside the gene matches: 3. The CDR3: CASSLGTGLNQPQHF. CDR3 bases: TGTGCCAGCAGCTTAGGGACAGGCCTCAATCAGCCCCAGCATTTT.

The genes are TRBV14 and TRBJ1-2; D ambiguous. Germline CDR1 reads SGHDN; CDR2 reads FVKESK. The CDR3 length is 15 residues. V lost 0 bases and J 7 bases, leaving 15 bases between the germline ends. The CDR3 sequence is CASSQDLRGWTGYTF. In nucleotides, the CDR3 is TGTGCCAGCAGCCAAGATCTTAGAGGGTGGACTGGCTACACCTTC.

The genes are TRBV7-3 and TRBJ2-2; 11 bases fit TRBD2. J gave up 7 bases and V 1 base, and 8 bases lay outside the gene matches. Germline assignment: CDR1 SGHTA and CDR2 FQGTGA. CDR3 size: 17 residues. DNA for the CDR3: TGTGCCAGCAGCTTAATGGACATAGCGGGAGGGGTCGGGGAGCTGTTTTTT. It yields the protein CASSLMDIAGGVGELFF.